A selection of T cell receptor beta chains follows, all from one sample in a study of cytomegalovirus exposure and HLA in healthy donors. The method was immunoSEQ multiplex PCR; TCRdb's version includes in-frame clones alone and lacks a portion of them. The top ten clones hold more than 3% of a sample with some 190,000 clones, more than 65% of them seen once. Sequenced material: PBMCs. The receptors originated from a man aged 35 to 55 in good health and CMV-seropositive. The CDR3 runs from the conserved cysteine through the conserved F or W. The D gene is left open where the match is weak. Where a row states a size, it is once, few, many or the class of an expanded clone; other rows omit it.

TRBJ2-3 | TRBD2 | TRBV9 | NA | TGTGCCAGCAGCACTAGCGGGGGGGTTACAGATACGCAGTATTTT | CASSTSGGVTDTQYF
TRBJ2-5 | TRBD1 | TRBV7-6 | NA | TGTGCCAGCAGCACCAGGACAGGGGTTGGGGAGACCCAGTACTTC | CASSTRTGVGETQYF
TRBJ1-2 | NA | TRBV15 | NA | TGTGCCACCAGCAGAGAGTTTCGAGGGACACCTAACTATGGCTACACCTTC | CATSREFRGTPNYGYTF
TRBJ2-1 | TRBD2 | TRBV4-3 | NA | TGCGCCAGCAGCAGCCTGGACGGGACTAGCGGGGCGGGCTACAATGAGCAGTTCTTC | CASSSLDGTSGAGYNEQFF
TRBJ1-5 | NA | TRBV19 | NA | TGTGCCAGTAATGGCAGGCGTTTTGAGCCCCAGCATTTT | CASNGRRFEPQHF
TRBJ2-1 | TRBD2 | TRBV10-1 | NA | TGCGCCAGCCGTAGGACTAGCCCACGCTACCCGAATGAGCAGTTCTTC | CASRRTSPRYPNEQFF
TRBJ2-5 | TRBD2 | TRBV6-5 | few | TGTGCCAGCAGTTATAGCGGGAGGGCCCTGGTGGAGACCCAGTACTTC | CASSYSGRALVETQYF
TRBJ2-7 | TRBD1 | TRBV6-6 | NA | TGTGCCAGCAGTTACTCCCCGACAGGGGACGAGCAGTACTTC | CASSYSPTGDEQYF
TRBJ2-7 | TRBD1 | TRBV5-1 | NA | TGCGCCAGCAGTCCGGGACAGAATATTCGAGTCTCCTACGAGCAGTACTTC | CASSPGQNIRVSYEQYF
TRBJ2-7 | NA | TRBV29-1 | NA | TGCAGCGTTGAACGGCAGGGGTACGAGCAGTACTTC | CSVERQGYEQYF
TRBJ2-7 | NA | TRBV10-3 | NA | TGTGCCATCAGTGAGTTCGAGTCACTACTCTACGAGCAGTACTTC | CAISEFESLLYEQYF
TRBJ2-5 | NA | TRBV19 | few | TGTGCCAGTAGTACCGGGGGACAGCGACAAGAGACCCAGTACTTC | CASSTGGQRQETQYF
TRBJ2-6 | TRBD1 | TRBV6-4 | NA | TGTGCCAGCAGCCCCCTAGGGGGCTTCGGGGCCAACGTCCTGACTTTC | CASSPLGGFGANVLTF
TRBJ2-6 | NA | TRBV28 | NA | TGTGCCAGCAGTTTGGGGGGGGCTGCTCTGGGGGCCAACGTCCTGACTTTC | CASSLGGAALGANVLTF
TRBJ1-1 | NA | TRBV7-9 | NA | TGTGCCAGCAGCTTAGGGTCAGGGATAGACACTGAAGCTTTCTTT | CASSLGSGIDTEAFF
TRBJ2-2 | TRBD2 | TRBV6-4 | few | TGTGCCAGCACCTTAGCGGGAGCGGGCGGGGAGCTGTTTTTT | CASTLAGAGGELFF
TRBJ1-4 | TRBD1 | TRBV7-9 | NA | TGTGCCAGCAGCCAGAGGGGCGACAGGGGGCAGGAAAAACTGTTTTTT | CASSQRGDRGQEKLFF
TRBJ2-1 | TRBD1 | TRBV28 | NA | TGTGCCAGCAGTTTCATTGCAAGGACAGGGTCTGAGCAGTTCTTC | CASSFIARTGSEQFF
TRBJ2-7 | NA | TRBV6-1 | NA | TGTGCCAGCAGAGGTCCAGGTTCCTACGAGCAGTACTTC | CASRGPGSYEQYF
TRBJ2-7 | NA | TRBV30 | NA | TGTGCCTGGAGTGTAAGAGGGCAGATGAACTTC | CAWSVRGQMNF
TRBJ1-6 | NA | TRBV18 | NA | TGTGCCAGCTCACCCCTTCCGGGGGTAGATTCACCCCTCCACTTT | CASSPLPGVDSPLHF
TRBJ2-7 | NA | TRBV19 | NA | TGTGCCAGTAGGCATCCAGACAGGCCCTACGAGCAGTACTTC | CASRHPDRPYEQYF
TRBJ2-3 | TRBD1 | TRBV7-2 | NA | TGTGCCGGCAGCTTCAGGGGGCAGAGCACAGATACGCAGTATTTT | CAGSFRGQSTDTQYF
TRBJ2-3 | TRBD2 | TRBV7-9 | few | TGTGCCAGCAGCTTAGGGGGGGGGAGGACAGATACGCAGTATTTT | CASSLGGGRTDTQYF
TRBJ2-1 | NA | TRBV5-1 | NA | TGCGCCAGCAGCAGGGAAACTAGTGGCTCCTACAATGAGCAGTTCTTC | CASSRETSGSYNEQFF
TRBJ2-7 | TRBD2 | TRBV29-1 | NA | TGCAGCGTTGAAGCCGCTAGCGGGAAGCCCTACGAGCAGTACTTC | CSVEAASGKPYEQYF
TRBJ2-2 | TRBD1 | TRBV7-9 | NA | TGTGCCAGCAGCCCACGACAGGGCCCTAACACCGGGGAGCTGTTTTTT | CASSPRQGPNTGELFF
TRBJ2-7 | NA | TRBV30 | NA | TGTGCCTGGAGTGTGGGCATGGGGCATTTATACGAGCAGTACTTC | CAWSVGMGHLYEQYF
TRBJ1-1 | NA | TRBV10-3 | few | TGTGCCATCAGTGAGCCGGCACAGAAAAACACTGAAGCTTTCTTT | CAISEPAQKNTEAFF
TRBJ1-2 | TRBD1 | TRBV4-2 | NA | TGTGCCAGCAGCACAACGGGGGGGACAGGGGGCGACGGCTACACCTTC | CASSTTGGTGGDGYTF
TRBJ1-1 | NA | TRBV10-1 | NA | TGCGCCAGCAGTGAGTCCCGTACAGGGAGAGGCACTGAAGCTTTCTTT | CASSESRTGRGTEAFF
TRBJ2-1 | TRBD2 | TRBV19 | NA | TGTGCCAGTAGTAAAACACTCAGACAGGGACTAGCGACAGATCGCTCCTACAATGAGCAGTTCTTC | CASSKTLRQGLATDRSYNEQFF
TRBJ1-1 | NA | TRBV7-9 | NA | TGTGCCAGCAGCCCCCGTCCGGACTTATTGGGTGAAGCTTTCTTT | CASSPRPDLLGEAFF
TRBJ2-1 | TRBD2 | TRBV5-1 | once | TGCGCCAGCAGCGGACCGGGACTAGCGTACTACAATGAGCAGTTCTTC | CASSGPGLAYYNEQFF
TRBJ2-7 | NA | TRBV10-3 | NA | TGTGCCATCAGTACGGACAGTCACGCCTACGAGCAGTACTTC | CAISTDSHAYEQYF
TRBJ2-2 | TRBD2 | TRBV29-1 | NA | TGCAGCGTCCGGGGAGGGTCCGGAGCCGGGGAGCTGTTTTTT | CSVRGGSGAGELFF
TRBJ2-3 | TRBD2 | TRBV7-2 | once | TGTGCCAGCAGCTCGGGACTAGCGGGGGGAATAACAGATACGCAGTATTTT | CASSSGLAGGITDTQYF
TRBJ1-3 | NA | TRBV5-8 | NA | TGTGCCAGCAGCCCACGACAGAGGGGAAACACCATATATTTT | CASSPRQRGNTIYF
TRBJ2-4 | TRBD2 | TRBV5-1 | NA | TGCGCCAGCAGCCTGGCGGGGGGTCCGGAAAACATTCAGTACTTC | CASSLAGGPENIQYF
TRBJ2-1 | NA | TRBV5-1 | once | TGCGCCAGCAGCGGATACCCTAGCGCAAGCTCCTACAATGAGCAGTTCTTC | CASSGYPSASSYNEQFF
TRBJ2-7 | TRBD2 | TRBV10-3 | NA | TGTGCCATCTCGGGAGGGAATGGCGAGCAGTACTTC | CAISGGNGEQYF
TRBJ1-4 | TRBD1 | TRBV7-9 | few | TGTGCCAGCAGCAAAATAGACAGGGGGCCAACTAATGAAAAACTGTTTTTT | CASSKIDRGPTNEKLFF
TRBJ2-3 | NA | TRBV6-5 | few | TGTGCCACCGCGTCGGGAGATACTAGCACAGATACGCAGTATTTT | CATASGDTSTDTQYF
TRBJ2-7 | TRBD2 | TRBV4-1 | NA | TGCGCCAGCAGCCAAGAAAAAAGACTAGCGGGAGGACATCCCTACGAGCAGTACTTC | CASSQEKRLAGGHPYEQYF
TRBJ2-3 | NA | TRBV7-3 | NA | TGTGCCAGCGGAGTAGACACAGATACGCAGTATTTT | CASGVDTDTQYF
TRBJ2-7 | NA | TRBV5-4 | NA | TGTGCCAGCAGCCCGTCCGGAGGCGGCTACGAGCAGTACTTC | CASSPSGGGYEQYF
TRBJ2-2 | NA | TRBV5-4 | NA | TGTGCCAGCAGCTCCGGGACTGCCCCGGCGAGGGCCGGGGAGCTGTTTTTT | CASSSGTAPARAGELFF
TRBJ1-1 | TRBD1 | TRBV6-5 | NA | TGTGCCAGCAGTGCCACAGGGGATGCTGAAGCTTTCTTT | CASSATGDAEAFF
TRBJ2-7 | NA | TRBV11-2 | NA | TGTGCCAGCAGCACTTATAGGAGTTCGTCATACGAGCAGTACTTC | CASSTYRSSSYEQYF
TRBJ2-2 | NA | TRBV5-6 | few | TGTGCCAGCAGCTGGGCTACTAGGAACACCGGGGAGCTGTTTTTT | CASSWATRNTGELFF